This T cell receptor (beta chain) derives from a study of shared clonotypes between healthy human individuals. The study, taken as a whole, reports: Depth was large, yet rarefaction showed that sorted-subset sequencing was incomplete.

This clone has a single count. Its antigen is not identified. Distinct nucleotide sequences in the sample also encode this CDR3. The assay used deep level. Genomic DNA per cell subset filled all wells of several immunoSEQ plates. Repertoires were generated with immunoSEQ multiplex PCR, while TCRdb's copy carries only in-frame clones and drops some. This table holds about 1 million clones, more than 60% found once. The specimen was memory CD4+ T cells sorted from blood. Subset here: CD45RA-negative fraction. The receptor was isolated from a young man in good health.

The CDR3 DNA follows: TGTGCCAGCAGTCTTTATAATTCACCCCTCCACTTT. Translating it yields CASSLYNSPLHF. The gene calls are TRBV27 and TRBJ1-6; no reliable D call. Trimming removed 5 bases at V and 4 bases at J, with 3 bases between. This CDR3 contains 12 residues. Germline V lookup: CDR1 MNHEY, CDR2 SMNVEV (reference sequence).